This passage covers 26 T cell receptor beta chains from one sample sequenced in a study of human T cells and chemical hapten exposure. TCRdb passed the RACE reads through MiXCR, listing each CDR3 protein once. Among over 65,000 distinct CDR3 sequences, 11% were seen once, and the ten largest hold roughly 1.6%. Time point meaning: patch test 2, 6 weeks after DPC sensitization. Treatment noted: therapeutic diphenylcyclopropenone sensitization with weekly scalp DPC. The material sequenced was whole blood, taken in connection with sensitization to the hapten diphenylcyclopropenone (DPC). Source of these receptors: a man aged 18 to 35 with alopecia areata. Some clones in this sample may be carry-over from other donors' samples.

This clonotype was recorded a few times. The chain carries TRBV6-2 or TRBV6-3 and TRBJ1-2; TRBD1 aligns across 9 bases. The length of the CDR3 is 14 residues. The ends lost 11 bases at V and 4 bases at J; junction bases unmatched: 11. Germline lookup yields CDR1 MNHEY and CDR2 SVGEGT. DNA of the CDR3: TGTGCCGTCTGGACAGGGGCCATCTTCTATGGCTACACCTTC. This sequence encodes CAVWTGAIFYGYTF.

J is TRBJ2-2 and V is TRBV7-6; 7 nucleotides line up with TRBD1. J gave up 7 bases and V 2 bases, and 7 bases lay outside the gene matches. The CDR3 consists of 15 residues. Per the germline V gene, CDR1 is SGHVS and CDR2 is FNYEAQ. Here the CDR3 reads CASSLRTGVYGELFF. In nucleotides, the CDR3 is TGTGCCAGCAGCTTACGGACAGGAGTATACGGGGAGCTGTTTTTT.

This clonotype was recorded at least ten times. The genes are TRBV7-9 and TRBJ2-2; a weak D match, TRBD1 (5 bases). Germline values: CDR1 SEHNR, CDR2 FQNEAQ (reference sequence). Trimming took off 5 bases at V and 0 bases at J, with 19 bases between the two ends. The CDR3 is 18 residues long. CDR3 nucleotides: TGTGCCAGCAGCGACCCTGACAGACCCTCCCCGAACACCGGGGAGCTGTTTTTT. Translated: CASSDPDRPSPNTGELFF.

This clonotype was counted at least ten times. This sequence joins TRBV27 and TRBJ1-6, with no clear D. V shed 1 base and J shed 10 bases, with 5 bases lying between them. This CDR3 region has 12 residues. Per germline, CDR1 MNHEY and CDR2 SMNVEV (reference sequence). The CDR3 DNA is TGTGCCAGCAGTTTATTCGGATCACCCCTCCACTTT. It encodes CASSLFGSPLHF.

This clonotype has more than one count but fewer than ten. The rearrangement joins TRBV5-6 to TRBJ1-5; D remains ambiguous. V gave up 4 bases and J gave up 1 base, with 9 bases separating them. Germline lookup yields CDR1 SGHDT and CDR2 YYEEEE. The CDR3 runs 14 residues. The CDR3 region has the DNA TGTGCCAGCAGCGTGAAAGAGAGCAATCAGCCCCAGCATTTT. Translation: CASSVKESNQPQHF. Using reference TRBV5-6 and TRBJ1-5 for the parts outside the CDR3, the full variable domain is DAGVTQSPTHLIKTRGQQVTLRCSPKSGHDTVSWYQQALGQGPQFIFQYYEEEERQRGNFPDRFSGHQFPNYSSELNVNALLLGDSALYLCASSVKESNQPQHFGDGTRLSIL.

This clonotype was counted ten times or more. The rearrangement links TRBV24-1 to TRBJ1-4; unclear D gene. Germline-derived CDR1 and CDR2 are KGHDR and SFDVKD. Trimming shortened V by 2 bases and J by 8 bases, and 5 bases separated the two germline ends. This CDR3 is 12 amino acids long. DNA for the CDR3: TGTGCCACCAGTGATTCCGCAGAAAAACTGTTTTTT. Translation: CATSDSAEKLFF.

This clonotype showed up many times. Mismatch with germline at one junction end may stem from a read error. V usage is TRBV12-3 or TRBV12-4 and J usage is TRBJ1-2; D not resolved. The CDR3 spans 10 residues. In DNA, the CDR3 is TGTGCCAGCAGCTCTACAGAGAAAACGTTC. The encoded protein is CASSSTEKTF.

The gene calls are TRBV4-2 and TRBJ2-7, with 9 positions matching TRBD1. CDR1 LGHNA and CDR2 YNFKEQ come from the germline V gene. CDR3 length: 16 residues. Trimming at V came to 1 base and at J to 4 bases, leaving 8 bases not matched to a gene. The CDR3 bases are TGTGCCAGCAGCCAAGTGGACCGACAGGGGGGTTACGAGCAGTACTTC. Translation: CASSQVDRQGGYEQYF.

This clonotype appeared a few times. The chain uses TRBV12-3 or TRBV12-4 and TRBJ2-1; possibly TRBD2 for D (6 bases). Trimming left V 8 bases short and J 2 bases short, with 19 bases between. This CDR3 is 16 amino acids long. The CDR3: CASGFWEPGAYNEQFF. Here the CDR3 DNA reads TGTGCCAGCGGATTTTGGGAGCCGGGAGCCTACAATGAGCAGTTCTTC.

This clonotype was recorded a few times. This chain joins TRBV29-1 and TRBJ1-1; 8 bases agree with TRBD1. Per germline, CDR1 SQVTM and CDR2 ANQGSEA. This CDR3 has 11 residues. Losses at the gene ends were 5 bases for V and 5 bases for J; bases not matched to a gene: 1. The CDR3 DNA follows: TGCAGCGTTCGACAGGGGACTGAAGCTTTCTTT. Amino acids: CSVRQGTEAFF.

This clonotype was seen only a few times. This chain links TRBV4-3 with TRBJ2-3; a weak D match, TRBD2 (6 bases). This CDR3 region has 16 residues. V was shortened by 4 bases and J by 6 bases, with 20 bases between the two germline ends. The germline V gene encodes CDR1 LGHNA and CDR2 YSLEER. This CDR3 is CASSPGLGTPLDTQYF. The DNA for the CDR3 is TGCGCCAGCAGCCCTGGGCTCGGGACTCCTTTGGATACGCAGTATTTT.

This chain uses TRBV4-2 with TRBJ2-2; 13 nucleotides align to TRBD2. Germline V gives CDR1 LGHNA, CDR2 YNFKEQ. CDR3 length: 17 amino acids. J was trimmed by 4 bases and V by 1 base; bases with no gene match: 3. The CDR3 sequence is CASSQGGTSGTTGELFF. The CDR3 bases are TGTGCCAGCAGCCAAGGCGGGACTAGCGGGACCACCGGGGAGCTGTTTTTT.

This clonotype was observed at least ten times. The chain has TRBV5-1 and TRBJ2-7; possible D gene TRBD1, 5 bases. V gave up 6 bases and J gave up 4 bases, with 20 bases separating them. Germline V CDR1 and CDR2: SGHRS, YFSETQ. The CDR3 is 15 residues long. CDR3 region: CASTPNPGREYEQYF. In DNA form, the CDR3 reads TGCGCCAGCACTCCGAACCCCGGCAGGGAATACGAGCAGTACTTC.

In its sample, this clonotype was seen a few times. This chain uses TRBV20-1 with TRBJ1-1, with D perhaps TRBD1 (6 bases). The CDR3 runs 15 residues. Germline CDR1 reads DFQATT; CDR2 reads SNEGSKA (reference sequence). The V end lost 6 bases, the J end lost 1 base, and 18 bases lay between the germline ends. The CDR3 sequence is CSANRGDTENTEAFF. CDR3 in DNA: TGCAGTGCCAATAGGGGGGACACAGAGAACACTGAAGCTTTCTTT.

This clonotype has only a few counts. This chain uses TRBV7-9 with TRBJ2-3; D is unclear. Between the trimmed V and J ends, which lost 4 bases and 2 bases, there was a span of 7 bases. The CDR3 spans 13 residues. In germline, CDR1 is SEHNR, CDR2 FQNEAQ (reference sequence). The CDR3 reads CASSSATTDTQYF. For the CDR3, the DNA is TGTGCCAGCAGCTCTGCCACCACAGATACGCAGTATTTT.

The chain combines TRBV20-1 with TRBJ2-4; 9 nucleotides match TRBD2. The germline V gene has CDR1 DFQATT and CDR2 SNEGSKA (reference sequence). The CDR3 has 16 residues. V shed 4 bases and J 3 bases; nucleotides not matched to a gene: 10. CDR3 loop: CSAKRVAGGYKNIQYF. The DNA for the CDR3 is TGCAGTGCTAAGCGTGTGGCGGGGGGGTACAAAAACATTCAGTACTTC.

The rearrangement links TRBV6-5 to TRBJ1-1; unclear D gene. The CDR3 extends over 13 amino acids. The germline V gene encodes CDR1 MNHEY and CDR2 SVGAGI. The V gene lost 8 bases and the J gene lost 0 bases, with 10 bases spanning the gap. The CDR3 spells CASCRQMNTEAFF. The CDR3 coding sequence is TGTGCCAGCTGCCGACAAATGAACACTGAAGCTTTCTTT.

This clonotype was seen a few times. The chain carries TRBV2 and TRBJ2-7; a possible D gene is TRBD1 (5 bases). Trimming left V 7 bases short and J 7 bases short, with 8 bases between. There are 10 residues in the CDR3. CDR1 SNHLY and CDR2 FYNNEI come from the germline V gene. The CDR3 loop reads CASKDTEQYF. CDR3 in DNA: TGTGCCAGCAAGGACACTGAGCAGTACTTC.

The rearrangement joins TRBV5-4 to TRBJ2-2; TRBD2 agrees at 13 bases. This CDR3 comprises 16 residues. Per the germline V gene, CDR1 is SGHNT and CDR2 is YYREEE (reference sequence). V dropped 7 bases and J dropped 0; count of bases not matched to a gene: 3. In DNA form, the CDR3 reads TGTGCCAGCTCGGGACTAGCGGGGCCGAACACCGGGGAGCTGTTTTTT. Amino acid sequence: CASSGLAGPNTGELFF. Using reference TRBV5-4 and TRBJ2-2 for the parts outside the CDR3, the full variable domain is ETGVTQSPTHLIKTRGQQVTLRCSSQSGHNTVSWYQQALGQGPQFIFQYYREEENGRGNFPPRFSGLQFPNYSSELNVNALELDDSALYLCASSGLAGPNTGELFFGEGSRLTVL.

This clonotype was seen repeatedly, ten times or more. The chain is built from TRBV20-1 and TRBJ1-4; the match to TRBD1 covers 8 bases. CDR3 length: 13 amino acids. After removal of 8 bases from V and 4 bases from J, the junction contained 6 bases not matched to a gene. Germline V lookup: CDR1 DFQATT, CDR2 SNEGSKA (reference sequence). The CDR3 DNA is TGCAGTTTGGACAGGGACAATAATGAAAAACTGTTTTTT. Protein: CSLDRDNNEKLFF.

This clonotype has ten or more counts. The V call is TRBV11-2, the J call TRBJ2-3; 7 bases agree with TRBD2. The V and J ends lost 6 bases and 6 bases, in that order; junction bases with no gene match: 15. Germline values: CDR1 SGHAT, CDR2 FQNNGV. The CDR3 has 16 amino acids. The CDR3 protein is CASRAWAGALLDTQYF. CDR3 coding DNA: TGTGCCAGCAGAGCTTGGGCGGGAGCCCTCCTGGATACGCAGTATTTT. The full variable domain, with the rest looked up from reference TRBV11-2 and TRBJ2-3, is EAGVAQSPRYKIIEKRQSVAFWCNPISGHATLYWYQQILGQGPKLLIQFQNNGVVDDSQLPKDRFSAERLKGVDSTLKIQPAKLEDSAVYLCASRAWAGALLDTQYFGPGTRLTVL.

This clonotype has more than one count but fewer than ten. The rearrangement links TRBV25-1 to TRBJ1-2; 7 nucleotides agree with TRBD1. After removal of 5 bases from V and 4 bases from J, the junction contained 10 bases not matched to a gene. From germline, CDR1 is MGHDK and CDR2 SYGVNS. The CDR3 totals 15 residues. The CDR3 DNA is TGTGCCAGCAGTTCGACCCAGACAGGGTCCTATGGCTACACCTTC. It specifies CASSSTQTGSYGYTF.

J is TRBJ2-2 and V is TRBV7-8; possibly TRBD2 for D (5 bases). V dropped 11 bases and J dropped 5 bases, with 21 bases sitting between them. In germline, CDR1 is SGHVS, CDR2 FQNEAQ. This CDR3 has 15 amino acids. CDR3 residues: CAASWRGGLTGELFF. CDR3 nucleotide sequence: TGTGCCGCATCTTGGCGTGGAGGTCTAACCGGGGAGCTGTTTTTT. Complete variable domain (other parts from reference TRBV7-8 and TRBJ2-2): GAGVSQSPRYKVAKRGQDVALRCDPISGHVSLFWYQQALGQGPEFLTYFQNEAQLDKSGLPSDRFFAERPEGSVSTLKIQRTQQEDSAVYLCAASWRGGLTGELFFGEGSRLTVL.

The chain employs TRBV20-1 and TRBJ2-5, with 8 bases aligning to TRBD1. Per germline, CDR1 DFQATT and CDR2 SNEGSKA (reference sequence). Trimming took 6 bases from V and 0 from J; bases not matched to a gene: 9. This CDR3 comprises 15 residues. CDR3: CSALGDRGHQETQYF. The CDR3 DNA is TGCAGTGCCCTAGGCGACAGGGGACACCAAGAGACCCAGTACTTC.

This clonotype was seen only a few times. V usage is TRBV6-2 or TRBV6-3 and J usage is TRBJ2-3; D may match TRBD1 or TRBD2 (5 bases each). The CDR3 has 12 residues. Germline V lookup: CDR1 MNHEY, CDR2 SVGEGT. V lost 8 bases, J lost 2 bases, and 8 bases lay in between. The CDR3 region is CASEGLTDTQYF. The DNA of the CDR3 is TGTGCCAGCGAGGGGCTCACAGATACGCAGTATTTT.

The rearrangement joins TRBV12-3 or TRBV12-4 to TRBJ2-2; 8 positions match TRBD2. The V and J ends lost 8 bases and 0 bases, in that order; junction bases with no gene match: 8. The CDR3 covers 16 residues. The chain's CDR3 is CASYPGGPTNTGELFF. DNA of the CDR3: TGTGCCAGCTACCCGGGGGGGCCCACGAACACCGGGGAGCTGTTTTTT.